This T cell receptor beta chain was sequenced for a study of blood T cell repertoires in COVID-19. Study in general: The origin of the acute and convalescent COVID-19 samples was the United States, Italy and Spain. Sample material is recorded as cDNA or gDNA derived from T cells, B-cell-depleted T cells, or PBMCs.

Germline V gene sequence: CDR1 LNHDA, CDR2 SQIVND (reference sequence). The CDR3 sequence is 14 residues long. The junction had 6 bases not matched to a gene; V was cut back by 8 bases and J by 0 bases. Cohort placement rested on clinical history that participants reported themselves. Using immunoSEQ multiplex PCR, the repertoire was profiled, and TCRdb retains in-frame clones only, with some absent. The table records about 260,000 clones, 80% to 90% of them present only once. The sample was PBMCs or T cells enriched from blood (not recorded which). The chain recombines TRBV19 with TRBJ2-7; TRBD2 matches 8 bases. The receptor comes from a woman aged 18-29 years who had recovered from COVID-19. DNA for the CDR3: TGTGCCAGTTCCCTAGCGGGCGGCTCCTACGAGCAGTACTTC. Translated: CASSLAGGSYEQYF. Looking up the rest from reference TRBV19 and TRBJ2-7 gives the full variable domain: DGGITQSPKYLFRKEGQNVTLSCEQNLNHDAMYWYRQDPGQGLRLIYYSQIVNDFQKGDIAEGYSVSREKKESFPLTVTSAQKNPTAFYLCASSLAGGSYEQYFGPGTRLTVT.